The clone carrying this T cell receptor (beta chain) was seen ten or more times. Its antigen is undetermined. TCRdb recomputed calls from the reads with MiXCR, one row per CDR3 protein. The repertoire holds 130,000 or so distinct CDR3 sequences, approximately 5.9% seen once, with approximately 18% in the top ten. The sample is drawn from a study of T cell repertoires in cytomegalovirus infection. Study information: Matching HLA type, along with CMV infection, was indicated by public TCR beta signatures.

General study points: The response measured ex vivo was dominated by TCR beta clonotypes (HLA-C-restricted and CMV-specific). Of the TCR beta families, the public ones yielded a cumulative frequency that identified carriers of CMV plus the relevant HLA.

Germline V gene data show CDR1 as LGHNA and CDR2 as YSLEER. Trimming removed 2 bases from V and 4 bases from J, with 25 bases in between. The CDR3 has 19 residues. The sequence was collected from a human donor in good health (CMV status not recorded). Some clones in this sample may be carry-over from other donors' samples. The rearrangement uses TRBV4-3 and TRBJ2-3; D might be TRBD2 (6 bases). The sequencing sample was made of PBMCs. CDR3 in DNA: TGCGCCAGCAGCCAAATCCCGATCGTGACTAGAGCCCTACCAGATACGCAGTATTTT. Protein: CASSQIPIVTRALPDTQYF.